This T cell receptor (beta chain) was recovered during a study of OX40 agonist ivuxolimab in advanced cancers. Sequencing used immunoSEQ multiplex PCR; TCRdb keeps in-frame clones, though not all of them. The sample lists over 50,000 clones, 65% to 90% occurring once. Germline values: CDR1 SGHTA, CDR2 FQGTGA. The CDR3 extends over 13 amino acids. Trimming cost V 1 base and J 9 bases, with 12 bases left between them. The sequence was obtained from an adult with an advanced solid tumor such as melanoma, head and neck, liver or kidney cancer. Material: CD4+ or CD8+ T cells sorted from blood, obtained in a trial of the OX40 agonist ivuxolimab. This sequence joins TRBV7-3 and TRBJ2-5, with no clear D. CDR3 sequence reads: CASSLMGNEAQYF. CDR3 DNA: TGTGCCAGCAGCTTAATGGGTAATGAGGCCCAGTACTTC. The entire variable domain, with the rest obtained from reference TRBV7-3 and TRBJ2-5, is as follows: GAGVSQTPSNKVTEKGKYVELRCDPISGHTALYWYRQSLGQGPEFLIYFQGTGAADDSGLPNDRFFAVRPEGSVSTLKIQRTERGDSAVYLCASSLMGNEAQYFGPGTRLLVL.